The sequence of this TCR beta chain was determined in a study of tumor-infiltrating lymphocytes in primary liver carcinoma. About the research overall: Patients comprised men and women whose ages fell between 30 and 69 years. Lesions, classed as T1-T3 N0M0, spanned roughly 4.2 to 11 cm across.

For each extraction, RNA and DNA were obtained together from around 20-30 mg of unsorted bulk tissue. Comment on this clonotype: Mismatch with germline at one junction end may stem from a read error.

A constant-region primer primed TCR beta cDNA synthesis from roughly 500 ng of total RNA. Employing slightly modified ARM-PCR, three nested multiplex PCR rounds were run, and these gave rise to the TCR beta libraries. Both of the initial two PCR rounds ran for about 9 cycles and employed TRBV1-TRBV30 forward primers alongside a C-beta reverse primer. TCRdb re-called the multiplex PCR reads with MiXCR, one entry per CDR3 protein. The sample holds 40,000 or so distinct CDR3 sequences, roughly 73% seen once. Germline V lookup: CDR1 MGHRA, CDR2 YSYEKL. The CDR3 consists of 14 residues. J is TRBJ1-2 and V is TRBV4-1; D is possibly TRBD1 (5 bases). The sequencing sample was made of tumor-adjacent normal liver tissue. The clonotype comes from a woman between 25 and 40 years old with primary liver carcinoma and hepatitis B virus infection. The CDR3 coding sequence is TGCGCCAGCAGCCCTTCTGGGACCGGTTATGTCTACGCCTTC. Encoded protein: CASSPSGTGYVYAF.